Described below is a single T cell receptor (beta chain) sequence and its context. This CDR3 has 15 residues. Germline V lookup: CDR1 MNHEY, CDR2 SVGEGT. V lost 3 bases, J lost 3 bases, and 11 bases lay in between. Original data processing: Counts of nucleated cells, estimated from reference gene primer amplification, were obtained. TCRdb's copy holds only in-frame clones and misses some; the assay was immunoSEQ multiplex PCR. That table supplies the V and J calls and clone size; D and trimming were determined from the DNA. The sample has 100,000 to 150,000 clones; 84% are singletons. This sample stems from a study of blood T cell repertoires in COVID-19. Study-wide background: Material from acute and convalescent COVID-19 was sourced from the United States, Italy and Spain. Sample material is recorded as cDNA or gDNA derived from T cells, B-cell-depleted T cells, or PBMCs.

What was sequenced was peripheral blood. The rearrangement links TRBV6-2 or TRBV6-3 to TRBJ1-4; D is possibly TRBD1 (5 bases). The sequence came from a woman aged 25 to 39 who had recovered from COVID-19. CDR3 sequence reads: CASSYLRDSNEKLFF. CDR3 in DNA: TGTGCCAGCAGTTATCTCCGGGACTCTAATGAAAAACTGTTTTTT.